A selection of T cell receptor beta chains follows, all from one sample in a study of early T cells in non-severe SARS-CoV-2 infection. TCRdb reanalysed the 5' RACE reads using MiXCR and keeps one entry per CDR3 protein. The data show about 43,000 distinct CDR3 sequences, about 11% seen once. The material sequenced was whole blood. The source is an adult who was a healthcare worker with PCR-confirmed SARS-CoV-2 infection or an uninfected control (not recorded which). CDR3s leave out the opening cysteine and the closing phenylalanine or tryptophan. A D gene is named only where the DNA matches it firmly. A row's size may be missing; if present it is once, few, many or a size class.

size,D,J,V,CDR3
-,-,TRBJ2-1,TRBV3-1,ASSETGTPGSSYNEQF
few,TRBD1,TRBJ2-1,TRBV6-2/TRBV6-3,ASRGQGGYNEQF
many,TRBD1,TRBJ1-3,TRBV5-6,ASSLVGQTSGNTIY
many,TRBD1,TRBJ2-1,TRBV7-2,ASIRTGGTYNEQF
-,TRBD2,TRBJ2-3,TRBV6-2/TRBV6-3,ASSYSGSTDTQY
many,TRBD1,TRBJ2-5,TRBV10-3,ATRTGEETQY
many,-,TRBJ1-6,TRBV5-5,ASSLGGRIGNSPLH
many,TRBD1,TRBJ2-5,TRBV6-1,ASSTRTGEETQY
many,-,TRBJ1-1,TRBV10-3,AISDYRDTEAF
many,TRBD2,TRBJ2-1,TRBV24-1,ATSDQTGTILSDEQF
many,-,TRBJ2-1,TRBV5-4,ASSLTRIEQF
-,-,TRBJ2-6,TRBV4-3,ASMRVGANVLT
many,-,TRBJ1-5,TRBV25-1,ASSATSLGPQH
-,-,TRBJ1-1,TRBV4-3,ASSQGSTGNTEAF
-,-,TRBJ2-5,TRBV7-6,ASSLVGIQETQY
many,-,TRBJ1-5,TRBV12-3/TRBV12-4,ASSESNQPQH
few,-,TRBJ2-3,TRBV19,ASSESGTQSTDTQY
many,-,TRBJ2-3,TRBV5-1,ASEVRGGSTDTQY
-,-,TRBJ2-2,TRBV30,AWSGTGTGELF
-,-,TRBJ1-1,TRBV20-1,SAKPLTGYTEAF
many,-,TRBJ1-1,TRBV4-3,ASSQVSYRDDTEAF
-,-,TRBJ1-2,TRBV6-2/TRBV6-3,ASSQPNDRSLAH
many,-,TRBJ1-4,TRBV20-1,SATIGGRGTTNEKLF
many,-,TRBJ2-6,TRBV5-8,ASSLFLGYRLSGANVLT
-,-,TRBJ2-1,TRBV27,ASSLSPETYSYNEQF
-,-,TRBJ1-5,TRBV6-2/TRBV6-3,ASKKRGGNQPQH